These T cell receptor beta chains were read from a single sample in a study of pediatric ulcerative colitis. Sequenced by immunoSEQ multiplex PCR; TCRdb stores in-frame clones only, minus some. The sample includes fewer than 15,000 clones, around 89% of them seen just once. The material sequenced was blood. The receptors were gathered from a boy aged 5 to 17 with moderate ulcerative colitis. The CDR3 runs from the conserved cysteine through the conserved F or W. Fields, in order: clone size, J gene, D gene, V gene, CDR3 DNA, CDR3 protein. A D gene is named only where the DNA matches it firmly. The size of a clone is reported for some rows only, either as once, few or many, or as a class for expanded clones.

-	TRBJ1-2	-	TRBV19	TGTGCCAGTAGTATAGTCACGGAGGACTATGGCTACACCTTC	CASSIVTEDYGYTF
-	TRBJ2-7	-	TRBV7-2	TGTGCCAGCAGCACCCAACCCTCCTACGAGCAGTACTTC	CASSTQPSYEQYF
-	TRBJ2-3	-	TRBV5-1	TGCGCCAGCAGCGCGGACAGCACAGATACGCAGTATTTT	CASSADSTDTQYF
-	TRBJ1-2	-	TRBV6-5	TGTGCCAGCAGTTACTCGATAAACCAACTCGGCTACACCTTC	CASSYSINQLGYTF
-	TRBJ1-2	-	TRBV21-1	TGTGCCAGCAGCCTCACGGAGGGACAGGGGGCTTTGACGTATGGCTACACCTTC	CASSLTEGQGALTYGYTF
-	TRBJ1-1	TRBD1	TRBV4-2	TGTGCCAGCAGCCAAGAGGACAGGGGGCTAGACACTGAAGCTTTCTTT	CASSQEDRGLDTEAFF
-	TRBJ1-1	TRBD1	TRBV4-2	TGTGCCAGCAGCCAAGATCCTGTAGAGACAGGGGGCACTGAAGCTTTCTTT	CASSQDPVETGGTEAFF
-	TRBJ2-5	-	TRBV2	TGTGCCAGCAGCCTTTCAGGGGTAACCCGAGGCGAGACCCAGTACTTC	CASSLSGVTRGETQYF
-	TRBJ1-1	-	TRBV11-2	TGTGCCAGCAGCCTCGACAGAGGATTGAACACTGAAGCTTTCTTT	CASSLDRGLNTEAFF
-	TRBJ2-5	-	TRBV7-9	TGTGCCAGCAGCCCGACAGGCCTCCAGGAGACCCAGTACTTC	CASSPTGLQETQYF
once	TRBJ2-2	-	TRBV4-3	TGCGCCAGCAGCCAAGATTGGGGGGCCGGGGAGCTGTTTTTT	CASSQDWGAGELFF
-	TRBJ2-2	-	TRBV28	TGTGCCAGCAGTCCCACAGTGACCGGGGAGCTGTTTTTT	CASSPTVTGELFF
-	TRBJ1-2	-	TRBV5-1	TGCGCCAGCAGCTCCGACCCGCAGGGGAACTATGGCTACACCTTC	CASSSDPQGNYGYTF
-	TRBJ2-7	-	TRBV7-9	TGTGCCAGCAGCTTATCGGCGGCCACGAGTTCCTACGAGCAGTACTTC	CASSLSAATSSYEQYF
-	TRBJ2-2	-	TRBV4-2	TGTGCCAGCAGCCCTGAAGTAGGGAACACCGGGGAGCTGTTTTTT	CASSPEVGNTGELFF
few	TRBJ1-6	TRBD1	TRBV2	TGTGCCAGCAGTGTCGGCAGGGGGCCGGTGAATTCACCCCTCCACTTT	CASSVGRGPVNSPLHF
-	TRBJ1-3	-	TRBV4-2	TGTGCCAGCAGCCAAGACAGGACCTCTGGAAACACCATATATTTT	CASSQDRTSGNTIYF
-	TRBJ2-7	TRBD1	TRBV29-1	TGCAGCGCCTTGACAGGGGGCGTAGGAGGGCAGTACTTC	CSALTGGVGGQYF
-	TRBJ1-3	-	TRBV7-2	TGTGCCAGCAGCTCGAGGACGGTGAACTCTGGAAACACCATATATTTT	CASSSRTVNSGNTIYF
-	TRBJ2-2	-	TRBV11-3	TGTGCCAGCAGCCCGGGGGGCAGCACCGGGGAGCTGTTTTTT	CASSPGGSTGELFF
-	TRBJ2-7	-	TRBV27	TGTGCCAGCAGTCCAAAAGTTAGCGGTTGGACCTACGAGCAGTACTTC	CASSPKVSGWTYEQYF
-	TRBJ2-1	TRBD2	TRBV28	TGTGCCAGCAGTGGGGGAGGTAGCGGGAGTTGGAGTGAGCAGTTCTTC	CASSGGGSGSWSEQFF
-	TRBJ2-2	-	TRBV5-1	TGCGCCAGCAGCTTGGAGTCCACCGGGGAGCTGTTTTTT	CASSLESTGELFF
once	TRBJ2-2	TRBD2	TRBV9	TGTGCCAGCAGCTCACCGACTAGCGGGGGGCGGGGCACCGGGGAGCTGTTTTTT	CASSSPTSGGRGTGELFF